This TCR beta chain was identified during a study of chemoradiotherapy in HPV16-positive cancers. Study summary: Candidate HPV-specific clones and shared TCR motifs came from a couple of HPV16-positive patients.

Of note for this clone: The antigen is not known.

Germline V CDR1 and CDR2: KGHSH, LQKENI. The CDR3 covers 16 residues. V shed 3 bases and J 0 bases; nucleotides not matched to a gene: 6. General observations from the study: In HPV16-positive patients, HPV-responsive T-cell expansion tracked better recurrence-free survival. HPV-specific T cells were functionally defined from only two HPV16-positive patients.

The repertoire was sequenced with immunoSEQ multiplex PCR; TCRdb's copy has only in-frame clones and lacks some. The sample records 5,200 or so clones, roughly 79% being singletons. V is TRBV18 and J is TRBJ1-1; 8 nucleotides align to TRBD1. The TCR sequence derives from a human donor with HPV-associated anogenital cancer. The sequenced sample was tumor tissue, obtained from a patient who underwent chemoradiotherapy. The CDR3 nucleotides are TGTGCCAGCTCACCTTCTCGGACAGGGATGAACACTGAAGCTTTCTTT. Translation gives CASSPSRTGMNTEAFF.